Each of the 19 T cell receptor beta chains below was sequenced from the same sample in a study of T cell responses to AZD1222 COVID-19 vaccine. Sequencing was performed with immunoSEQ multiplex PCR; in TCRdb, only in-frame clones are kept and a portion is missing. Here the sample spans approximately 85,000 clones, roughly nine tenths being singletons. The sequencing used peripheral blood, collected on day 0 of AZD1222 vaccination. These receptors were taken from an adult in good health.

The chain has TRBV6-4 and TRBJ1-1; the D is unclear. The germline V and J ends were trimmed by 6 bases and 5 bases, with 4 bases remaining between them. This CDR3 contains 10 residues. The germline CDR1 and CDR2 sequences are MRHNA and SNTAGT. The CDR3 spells CASRKTEAFF. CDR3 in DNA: TGTGCCAGCAGGAAGACTGAAGCTTTCTTT.

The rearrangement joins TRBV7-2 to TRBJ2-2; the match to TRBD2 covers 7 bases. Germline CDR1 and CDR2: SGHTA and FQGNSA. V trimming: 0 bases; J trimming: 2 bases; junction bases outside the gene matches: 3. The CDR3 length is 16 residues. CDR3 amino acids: CASSLAGGSNTGELFF. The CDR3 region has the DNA TGTGCCAGCAGCTTAGCGGGGGGGTCTAACACCGGGGAGCTGTTTTTT.

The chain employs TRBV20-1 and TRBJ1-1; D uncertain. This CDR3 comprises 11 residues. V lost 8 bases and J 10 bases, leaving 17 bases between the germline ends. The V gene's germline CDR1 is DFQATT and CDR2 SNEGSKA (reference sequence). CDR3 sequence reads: CSLEEGLRAFF. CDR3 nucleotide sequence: TGCAGTTTGGAGGAGGGTTTGAGAGCTTTCTTT.

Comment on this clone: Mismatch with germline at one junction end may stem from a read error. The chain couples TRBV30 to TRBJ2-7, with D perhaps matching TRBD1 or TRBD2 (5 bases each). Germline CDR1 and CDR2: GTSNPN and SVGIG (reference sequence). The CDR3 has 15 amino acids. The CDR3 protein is CAWSWFGTAPYQQYF. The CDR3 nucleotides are TGTGCCTGGAGTTGGTTCGGGACGGCACCCTACCAGCAGTACTTC.

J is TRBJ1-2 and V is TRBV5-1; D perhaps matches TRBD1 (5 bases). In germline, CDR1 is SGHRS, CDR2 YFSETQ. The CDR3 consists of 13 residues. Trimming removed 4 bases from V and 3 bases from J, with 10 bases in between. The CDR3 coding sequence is TGCGCCAGCAGCGGCGGGGGAGACTATGGCTACACCTTC. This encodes CASSGGGDYGYTF.

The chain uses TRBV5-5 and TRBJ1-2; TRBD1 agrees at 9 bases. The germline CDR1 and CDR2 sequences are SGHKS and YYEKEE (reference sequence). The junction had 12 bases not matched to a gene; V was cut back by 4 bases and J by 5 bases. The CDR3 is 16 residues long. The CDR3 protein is CASSQGQGTVKYGYTF. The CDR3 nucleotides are TGTGCCAGCAGCCAGGGACAGGGTACCGTGAAGTATGGCTACACCTTC.

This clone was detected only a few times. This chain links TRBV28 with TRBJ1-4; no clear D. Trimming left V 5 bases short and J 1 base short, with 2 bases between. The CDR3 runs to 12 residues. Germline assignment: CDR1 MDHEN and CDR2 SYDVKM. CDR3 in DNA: TGTGCCAGCAGTCAAACTAATGAAAAACTGTTTTTT. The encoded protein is CASSQTNEKLFF.

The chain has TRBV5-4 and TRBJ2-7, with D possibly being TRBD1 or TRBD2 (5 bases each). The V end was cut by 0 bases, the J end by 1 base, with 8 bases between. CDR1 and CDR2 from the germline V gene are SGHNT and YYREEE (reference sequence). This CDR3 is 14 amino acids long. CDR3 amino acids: CASSLGDVSYEQYF. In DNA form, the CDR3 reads TGTGCCAGCAGCTTGGGGGACGTATCCTACGAGCAGTACTTC.

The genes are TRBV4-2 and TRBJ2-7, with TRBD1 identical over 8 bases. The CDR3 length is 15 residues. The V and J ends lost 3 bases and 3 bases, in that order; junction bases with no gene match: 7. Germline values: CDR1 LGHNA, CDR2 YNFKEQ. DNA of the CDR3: TGTGCCAGCAGCCAGGGGCAGGGGGCCTTCTACGAGCAGTACTTC. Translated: CASSQGQGAFYEQYF.

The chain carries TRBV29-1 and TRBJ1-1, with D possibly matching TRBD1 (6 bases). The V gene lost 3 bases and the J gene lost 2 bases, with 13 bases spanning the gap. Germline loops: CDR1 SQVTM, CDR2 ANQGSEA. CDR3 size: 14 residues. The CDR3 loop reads CSVDGNRANTEAFF. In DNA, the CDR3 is TGCAGCGTTGATGGGAACAGGGCCAACACTGAAGCTTTCTTT.

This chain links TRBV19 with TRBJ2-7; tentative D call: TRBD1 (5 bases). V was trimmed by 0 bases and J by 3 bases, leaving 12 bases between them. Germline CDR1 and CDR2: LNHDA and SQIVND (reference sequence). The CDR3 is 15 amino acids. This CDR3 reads CASSIEAQGHYEQYF. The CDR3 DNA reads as TGTGCCAGTAGTATAGAAGCTCAGGGTCACTACGAGCAGTACTTC.

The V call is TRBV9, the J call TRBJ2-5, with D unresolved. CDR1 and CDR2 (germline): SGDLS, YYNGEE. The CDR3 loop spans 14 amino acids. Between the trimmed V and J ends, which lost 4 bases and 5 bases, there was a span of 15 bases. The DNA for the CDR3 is TGTGCCAGCAGCCCGGGCGGCGTATGGGAGACCCAGTACTTC. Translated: CASSPGGVWETQYF.

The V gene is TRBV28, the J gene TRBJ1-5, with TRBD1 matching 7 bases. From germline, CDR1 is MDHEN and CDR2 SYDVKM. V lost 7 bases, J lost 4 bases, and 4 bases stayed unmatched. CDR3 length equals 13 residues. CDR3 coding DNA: TGTGCCAGCACTGGACAGGCTAATCAGCCCCAGCATTTT. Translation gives CASTGQANQPQHF.

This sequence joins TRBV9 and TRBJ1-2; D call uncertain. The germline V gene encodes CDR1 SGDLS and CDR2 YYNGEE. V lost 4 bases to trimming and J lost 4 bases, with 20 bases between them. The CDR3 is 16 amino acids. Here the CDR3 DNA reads TGTGCCAGCAGCCCATCGGGAGAAGGGATCGGCTATGGCTACACCTTC. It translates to CASSPSGEGIGYGYTF.

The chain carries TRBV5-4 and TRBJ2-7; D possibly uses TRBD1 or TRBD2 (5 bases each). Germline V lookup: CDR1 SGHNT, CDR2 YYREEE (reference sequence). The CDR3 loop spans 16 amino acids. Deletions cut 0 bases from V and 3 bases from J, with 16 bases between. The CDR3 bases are TGTGCCAGCAGCTTGGCCGGCAGGGAGAGTTACTACGAGCAGTACTTC. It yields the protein CASSLAGRESYYEQYF.

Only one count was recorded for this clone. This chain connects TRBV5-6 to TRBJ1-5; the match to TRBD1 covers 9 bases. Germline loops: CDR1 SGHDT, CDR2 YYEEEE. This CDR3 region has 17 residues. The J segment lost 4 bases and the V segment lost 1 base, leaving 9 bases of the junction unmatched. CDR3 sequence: CASSLLRDRDENQPQHF. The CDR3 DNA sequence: TGTGCCAGCAGCTTGTTGAGGGACAGGGACGAAAATCAGCCCCAGCATTTT.

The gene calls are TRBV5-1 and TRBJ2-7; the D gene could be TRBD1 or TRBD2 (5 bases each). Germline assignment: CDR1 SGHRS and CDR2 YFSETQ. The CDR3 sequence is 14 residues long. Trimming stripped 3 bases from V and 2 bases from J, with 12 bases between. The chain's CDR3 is CASSWGSAPYEQYF. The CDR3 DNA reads TGCGCCAGCAGCTGGGGGTCAGCCCCCTACGAGCAGTACTTC.

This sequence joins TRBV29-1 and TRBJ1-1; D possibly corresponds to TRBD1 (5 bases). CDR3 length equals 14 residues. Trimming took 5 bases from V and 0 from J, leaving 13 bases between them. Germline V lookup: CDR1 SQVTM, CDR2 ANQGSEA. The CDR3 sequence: CSVLKTVVNTEAFF. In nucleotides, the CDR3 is TGCAGCGTTTTAAAGACAGTTGTGAACACTGAAGCTTTCTTT. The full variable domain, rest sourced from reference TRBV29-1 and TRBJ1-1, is SAVISQKPSRDICQRGTSLTIQCQVDSQVTMMFWYRQQPGQSLTLIATANQGSEATYESGFVIDKFPISRPNLTFSTLTVSNMSPEDSSIYLCSVLKTVVNTEAFFGQGTRLTVV.

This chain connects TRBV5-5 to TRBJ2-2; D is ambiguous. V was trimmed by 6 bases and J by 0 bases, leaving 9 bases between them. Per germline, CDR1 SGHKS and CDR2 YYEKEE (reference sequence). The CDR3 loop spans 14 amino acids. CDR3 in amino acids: CASILQANTGELFF. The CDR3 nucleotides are TGTGCCAGCATTCTCCAAGCGAACACCGGGGAGCTGTTTTTT.